The 32 T cell receptor beta chains presented below share a single source sample, sequenced in a study of early T cells in non-severe SARS-CoV-2 infection. One entry per CDR3 protein, called by TCRdb with MiXCR from the 5' RACE reads. This sample has tens of thousands of distinct CDR3 sequences, with 9% to 15% found just once. The sequencing sample was made of whole blood. These receptors were obtained from an adult who was a healthcare worker with PCR-confirmed SARS-CoV-2 infection or an uninfected control (not recorded which).

In this sample, this clonotype turned up a few times. The genes are TRBV5-5 and TRBJ2-3; 10 bases are shared with TRBD2. The V and J ends lost 0 bases and 7 bases, in that order; junction bases with no gene match: 8. CDR1 is SGHKS and CDR2 is YYEKEE in the germline V gene (reference sequence). The CDR3 is 16 residues long. The CDR3 DNA follows: TGTGCCAGCAGCTTGGTAGCGGGAGGCGGCCGTAATACGCAGTATTTT. Protein: CASSLVAGGGRNTQYF. Variable domain in full (rest from reference TRBV5-5 and TRBJ2-3): DAGVTQSPTHLIKTRGQQVTLRCSPISGHKSVSWYQQVLGQGPQFIFQYYEKEERGRGNFPDRFSARQFPNYSSELNVNALLLGDSALYLCASSLVAGGGRNTQYFGPGTRLTVL.

V and J are TRBV4-2 and TRBJ2-3; maybe TRBD1 (8 bases). V shed 0 bases and J shed 2 bases, with 18 bases lying between them. CDR1 is LGHNA, CDR2 YNFKEQ, per germline. The CDR3 has 18 residues. The chain's CDR3 is CASSQDQGAGAFTDTQYF. The DNA of the CDR3 is TGTGCCAGCAGCCAAGATCAGGGGGCGGGAGCCTTCACAGATACGCAGTATTTT.

This clonotype was counted only a few times. This sequence joins TRBV3-1 and TRBJ2-1, with D perhaps TRBD1 (6 bases). The V gene's germline CDR1 is LGHDT and CDR2 YNNKEL (reference sequence). The CDR3 runs 18 residues. V was clipped by 2 bases and J by 5 bases, with 22 bases between them. The CDR3 coding sequence is TGTGCCAGCAGCCAACGGACAGTAAACCCTGGGAGAAACAATGAGCAGTTCTTC. Residues: CASSQRTVNPGRNNEQFF.

This clonotype was found a few times. The chain recombines TRBV7-8 with TRBJ1-1; D is uncertain. The CDR3 totals 13 residues. CDR1 is SGHVS and CDR2 is FQNEAQ in the germline V gene. V lost 3 bases, J lost 2 bases, and 7 bases lay in between. The CDR3 DNA follows: TGTGCCAGCAGCTTTACGGTTAACACTGAAGCTTTCTTT. It is translated as CASSFTVNTEAFF.

The chain has TRBV5-4 and TRBJ1-3; no reliable D call. Germline V CDR1 and CDR2: SGHNT, YYREEE (reference sequence). Trimming stripped 4 bases from V and 0 bases from J, with 5 bases between. The CDR3 sequence is 13 residues long. CDR3 DNA: TGTGCCAGCAGCGTTCTCTCTGGAAACACCATATATTTT. Protein: CASSVLSGNTIYF.

This clonotype was counted only a few times. This chain connects TRBV29-1 to TRBJ1-1, with no clear D. The CDR3 sequence is 12 residues long. Germline-derived CDR1 and CDR2 are SQVTM and ANQGSEA. With 7 bases removed from V and 5 bases from J, the gap between germline ends came to 14 bases. In nucleotides, the CDR3 is TGCAGCGCCCGTGAACCAGGTACTGAAGCTTTCTTT. It yields the protein CSAREPGTEAFF.

The J gene is TRBJ2-7, the V gene TRBV5-5; D remains unclear. CDR1 and CDR2 from the germline V gene are SGHKS and YYEKEE (reference sequence). The germline V and J ends were trimmed by 4 bases and 4 bases, with 9 bases remaining between them. The CDR3 has 12 residues. The CDR3 bases are TGTGCCAGCAGCACCACACAGTACGAGCAGTACTTC. This codes for CASSTTQYEQYF.

V and J are TRBV7-6 and TRBJ1-2, with 9 bases fitting TRBD1. Germline lookup yields CDR1 SGHVS and CDR2 FNYEAQ. The CDR3 is 13 residues long. V lost 5 bases and J lost 5; bases outside the gene matches: 3. The CDR3 is CASSRGTGYGYTF. As DNA, the CDR3 is TGTGCCAGCAGCCGGGGGACAGGGTATGGCTACACCTTC. The full variable domain, in which reference TRBV7-6 and TRBJ1-2 provide the parts outside the CDR3, is GAGVSQSPRYKVTKRGQDVALRCDPISGHVSLYWYRQALGQGPEFLTYFNYEAQQDKSGLPNDRFSAERPEGSISTLTIQRTEQRDSAMYRCASSRGTGYGYTFGSGTRLTVV.

This rearrangement joins TRBV12-3 or TRBV12-4 to TRBJ2-2; no reliable D call. V lost 1 base and J 6 bases, leaving 6 bases between the germline ends. The CDR3 is made up of 13 amino acids. This chain's CDR3 is CASSLGPAGELFF. The CDR3, as DNA: TGTGCCAGCAGTTTAGGTCCCGCCGGGGAGCTGTTTTTT.

The chain is built from TRBV18 and TRBJ2-3; TRBD1 might be the D (5 bases). This CDR3 is built from 13 residues. Germline V gene data show CDR1 as KGHSH and CDR2 as LQKENI. Trimming removed 8 bases at V and 0 bases at J, with 9 bases between. The CDR3 bases are TGTGCCAGCATCAGGGCCAGCACAGATACGCAGTATTTT. Translating gives CASIRASTDTQYF.

The V call is TRBV10-2, the J call TRBJ2-7; 9 bases are a match to TRBD2. The CDR3 length is 14 residues. J was trimmed by 2 bases and V by 6 bases; bases with no gene match: 5. CDR1 and CDR2 from the germline V gene are WSHSY and SAAADI. The CDR3 reads CASRRTSDAYEQYF. The CDR3 DNA reads as TGCGCCAGCAGACGGACTAGCGACGCCTACGAGCAGTACTTC.

This clonotype was detected many times. The chain employs TRBV11-2 and TRBJ2-1, with unresolved D. Germline V gene data show CDR1 as SGHAT and CDR2 as FQNNGV. Trimming cost V 0 bases and J 9 bases, with 6 bases left between them. CDR3 length: 12 residues. The CDR3 loop reads CASSLDMSEQFF. The DNA for the CDR3 is TGTGCCAGCAGCTTAGATATGAGTGAGCAGTTCTTC.

This clonotype was seen more than once but under ten times. The V call is TRBV20-1, the J call TRBJ2-7; unclear D gene. This CDR3 has 13 residues. V was trimmed by 4 bases and J by 0 bases, leaving 10 bases between them. Germline V gene lookup returns CDR1 DFQATT and CDR2 SNEGSKA (reference sequence). CDR3 region: CSAISGFSYEQYF. In nucleotides, the CDR3 is TGCAGTGCTATCTCCGGGTTCTCCTACGAGCAGTACTTC.

This clonotype has just a few counts. The chain links TRBV11-3 to TRBJ2-7; 7 nucleotides align to TRBD2. The germline V gene encodes CDR1 SGHNT and CDR2 YENEEA. Trimming removed 11 bases from V and 2 bases from J; junction bases left unmatched: 6. The CDR3 consists of 12 residues. CDR3 in amino acids: CAGRALTYEQYF. The CDR3 region has the DNA TGTGCCGGGAGGGCCTTAACCTACGAGCAGTACTTC.

This clonotype was seen only a few times. The CDR3: CASRGQGLAQPQHF. In DNA, the CDR3 is TGTGCCAGCAGGGGTCAGGGGCTCGCGCAGCCCCAGCATTTT. The chain uses TRBV12-3 or TRBV12-4 and TRBJ1-5; D might be TRBD1 (6 bases). Trimming took off 6 bases at V and 7 bases at J, with 16 bases between the two ends. The length of the CDR3 is 14 residues.

This CDR3 is CASSFDRGELFF. DNA of the CDR3: TGCGCCAGCAGCTTCGATCGCGGGGAGCTGTTTTTT. The chain combines TRBV5-1 with TRBJ2-2; D uncertain. CDR1 and CDR2 from the germline V gene are SGHRS and YFSETQ. V dropped 2 bases and J dropped 7 bases, with 6 bases sitting between them. CDR3 length: 12 amino acids.

This clonotype was picked up a small number of times. The chain combines TRBV7-9 with TRBJ2-1, with D unresolved. This CDR3 has 13 amino acids. CDR1 is SEHNR and CDR2 is FQNEAQ in the germline V gene (reference sequence). The V and J ends lost 3 bases and 4 bases respectively, with 7 bases between them. The CDR3 nucleotides read TGTGCCAGCAGCTTTGACCTTTACAATGAGCAGTTCTTC. It is translated as CASSFDLYNEQFF.

The rearrangement uses TRBV20-1 and TRBJ2-7; 7 bases align to TRBD1. J was trimmed by 5 bases and V by 1 base; bases with no gene match: 5. This CDR3 is 13 amino acids long. CDR1 DFQATT and CDR2 SNEGSKA come from the germline V gene (reference sequence). The CDR3 reads CSARATGTHEQYF. The CDR3 DNA reads as TGCAGTGCTAGAGCGACAGGGACCCACGAGCAGTACTTC.

V and J are TRBV6-5 and TRBJ2-3; TRBD2 matches at 9 bases. The germline gives CDR1 MNHEY, CDR2 SVGAGI. The CDR3 loop spans 15 amino acids. V gave up 4 bases and J gave up 3 bases; unmatched junction bases: 5. The CDR3 DNA reads as TGTGCCAGCAGTTTAGCGGGAGTAGGTACAGATACGCAGTATTTT. This sequence encodes CASSLAGVGTDTQYF.

V gene TRBV3-1 combines with J gene TRBJ2-7, with D uncertain. The V gene's germline CDR1 is LGHDT and CDR2 YNNKEL (reference sequence). The CDR3 is made up of 15 amino acids. V lost 0 bases and J lost 0, with 9 bases in between. This CDR3 is CASSQDMRSSYEQYF. CDR3 DNA: TGTGCCAGCAGCCAAGATATGAGGAGCTCCTACGAGCAGTACTTC.

In its sample, this clonotype was seen a few times. The rearrangement uses TRBV19 and TRBJ2-1; D not certain. CDR1 LNHDA and CDR2 SQIVND come from the germline V gene (reference sequence). The V end was cut by 5 bases, the J end by 15 bases, with 8 bases between. This CDR3 comprises 9 residues. The CDR3 coding sequence is TGTGCCAGTAGTCCCCCCCCGTTCTTC. It yields the protein CASSPPPFF.

This chain joins TRBV10-3 and TRBJ2-3; 7 positions agree with TRBD2. The germline gives CDR1 ENHRY, CDR2 SYGVKD. The CDR3 covers 17 residues. Trimming removed 5 bases from V and 0 bases from J; junction bases left unmatched: 11. CDR3 loop: CAISPRGELPSTDTQYF. The DNA for the CDR3 is TGTGCCATCAGTCCCCGGGGGGAGCTACCTAGCACAGATACGCAGTATTTT.

The J gene is TRBJ1-6, the V gene TRBV7-2; tentative D call: TRBD1 (5 bases). This CDR3 has 18 residues. Per germline, CDR1 SGHTA and CDR2 FQGNSA. Trimming cost V 1 base and J 0 bases, with 13 bases left between them. CDR3 region: CASSLGQADSSYNSPLHF. The DNA for the CDR3 is TGTGCCAGCAGCTTAGGGCAGGCAGACAGCTCCTATAATTCACCCCTCCACTTT.

This clonotype occurred a few times. V gene TRBV12-3 or TRBV12-4 combines with J gene TRBJ2-1, with a tentative D call TRBD1 (5 bases). This CDR3 has 15 residues. Trimming pared 5 bases from V and 4 bases from J, leaving 15 bases between. CDR3 nucleotides: TGTGCCAGCAGTCCGGACACTTACCCTTACAATGAGCAGTTCTTC. This encodes CASSPDTYPYNEQFF.

In regard to this clonotype: Given the absence of the conserved phenylalanine or tryptophan at the CDR3 end, a read error is likely. This sequence joins TRBV7-2 and TRBJ2-3; D ambiguous. CDR1 is SGHTA and CDR2 is FQGNSA in the germline V gene. V gave up 1 base and J gave up 0 bases, with 11 bases separating them. The CDR3 is 16 residues long. As DNA, the CDR3 is TGTGCCAGCAGCTTAGAAGGGCTGCGAAGCACAGATACGCAGTATCTT. Its protein is CASSLEGLRSTDTQYL.

There are many counts of this clonotype. The V call is TRBV21-1, the J call TRBJ1-6. TRBV21-1 is shown as a pseudogene. This CDR3 is 17 amino acids long. The CDR3 loop is CASSKGTTSSYNSPLHF. CDR3 DNA: TGTGCCAGCAGCAAAGGGACGACGAGCTCCTATAATTCACCCCTCCACTTT.

This clonotype occurred a few times. The V call is TRBV15, the J call TRBJ2-3, with TRBD1 as a possible D gene (5 bases). With 1 base removed from V and 2 bases from J, the gap between germline ends came to 16 bases. This CDR3 spans 17 amino acids. CDR1 and CDR2 from the germline V gene are LNHNV and YYDKDF (reference sequence). The CDR3 spells CATSRGGPAAVTDTQYF. CDR3 nucleotides: TGTGCCACCAGCAGAGGGGGCCCCGCGGCCGTCACAGATACGCAGTATTTT. Drawing the rest from reference TRBV15 and TRBJ2-3, the complete variable domain is DAMVIQNPRYQVTQFGKPVTLSCSQTLNHNVMYWYQQKSSQAPKLLFHYYDKDFNNEADTPDNFQSRRPNTSFCFLDIRSPGLGDTAMYLCATSRGGPAAVTDTQYFGPGTRLTVL.

This clonotype was observed a few times. The rearrangement joins TRBV7-3 to TRBJ1-5; TRBD1 might be the D (6 bases). The CDR3 extends over 15 amino acids. The V gene lost 2 bases and the J gene lost 6 bases, with 14 bases spanning the gap. Per germline, CDR1 SGHTA and CDR2 FQGTGA. This CDR3 is CASSLLGGAGQPQHF. The CDR3 DNA reads as TGTGCCAGCAGCTTACTCGGGGGCGCGGGTCAGCCCCAGCATTTT. The variable domain in full, with the rest retrieved from reference TRBV7-3 and TRBJ1-5, is GAGVSQTPSNKVTEKGKYVELRCDPISGHTALYWYRQSLGQGPEFLIYFQGTGAADDSGLPNDRFFAVRPEGSVSTLKIQRTERGDSAVYLCASSLLGGAGQPQHFGDGTRLSIL.

This clonotype was counted a few times. The J gene is TRBJ1-2, the V gene TRBV7-9; 8 bases line up with TRBD1. After removal of 4 bases from V and 0 bases from J, the junction contained 4 bases not matched to a gene. The germline V gene encodes CDR1 SEHNR and CDR2 FQNEAQ (reference sequence). This CDR3 region has 15 residues. The CDR3 sequence: CASSWGQAANYGYTF. The DNA for the CDR3 is TGTGCCAGCAGCTGGGGACAGGCAGCTAACTATGGCTACACCTTC. Full variable domain (remainder filled in from reference TRBV7-9 and TRBJ1-2): DTGVSQNPRHKITKRGQNVTFRCDPISEHNRLYWYRQTLGQGPEFLTYFQNEAQLEKSRLLSDRFSAERPKGSFSTLEIQRTEQGDSAMYLCASSWGQAANYGYTFGSGTRLTVV.

The J gene is TRBJ2-7, the V gene TRBV20-1; no clear D gene. The germline V gene has CDR1 DFQATT and CDR2 SNEGSKA (reference sequence). V was pared by 3 bases and J by 0 bases, with 6 bases between. CDR3 length: 12 amino acids. The CDR3 DNA is TGCAGTGCTAGTGAGGTCTCCTACGAGCAGTACTTC. This sequence encodes CSASEVSYEQYF.

There are a few counts of this clonotype. CDR3 nucleotide sequence: TGTGCCACCAGCCGGAACTCCTACGAGCAGTACTTC. Protein product: CATSRNSYEQYF. This chain connects TRBV15 to TRBJ2-7; no clear D. V lost 5 bases and J lost 0, with 5 bases in between. The length of the CDR3 is 12 residues. The germline V gene has CDR1 LNHNV and CDR2 YYDKDF (reference sequence).

This clonotype was detected a few times. V and J are TRBV7-2 and TRBJ1-1; D not resolved. CDR3 length: 12 residues. V shed 1 base and J shed 3 bases, with 3 bases lying between them. Per the germline V gene, CDR1 is SGHTA and CDR2 is FQGNSA. The CDR3 coding sequence is TGTGCCAGCAGCTTAGGATACACTGAAGCTTTCTTT. It yields the protein CASSLGYTEAFF. The full variable domain, with the rest looked up from reference TRBV7-2 and TRBJ1-1, is GAGVSQSPSNKVTEKGKDVELRCDPISGHTALYWYRQSLGQGLEFLIYFQGNSAPDKSGLPSDRFSAERTGGSVSTLTIQRTQQEDSAVYLCASSLGYTEAFFGQGTRLTVV.